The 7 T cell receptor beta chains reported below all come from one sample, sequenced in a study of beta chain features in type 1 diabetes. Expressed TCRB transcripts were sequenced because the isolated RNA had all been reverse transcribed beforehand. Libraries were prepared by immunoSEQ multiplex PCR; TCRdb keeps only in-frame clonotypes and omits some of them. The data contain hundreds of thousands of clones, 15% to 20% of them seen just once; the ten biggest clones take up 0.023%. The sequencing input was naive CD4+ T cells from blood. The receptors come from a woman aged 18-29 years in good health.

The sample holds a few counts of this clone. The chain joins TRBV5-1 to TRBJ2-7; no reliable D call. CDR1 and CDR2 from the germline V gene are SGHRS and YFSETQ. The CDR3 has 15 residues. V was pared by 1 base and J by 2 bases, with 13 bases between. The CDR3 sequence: CASSLLATTTYEQYF. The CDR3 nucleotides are TGCGCCAGCAGCTTGCTGGCGACAACCACCTACGAGCAGTACTTC. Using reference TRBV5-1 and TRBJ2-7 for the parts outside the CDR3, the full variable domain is KAGVTQTPRYLIKTRGQQVTLSCSPISGHRSVSWYQQTPGQGLQFLFEYFSETQRNKGNFPGRFSGRQFSNSRSEMNVSTLELGDSALYLCASSLLATTTYEQYFGPGTRLTVT.

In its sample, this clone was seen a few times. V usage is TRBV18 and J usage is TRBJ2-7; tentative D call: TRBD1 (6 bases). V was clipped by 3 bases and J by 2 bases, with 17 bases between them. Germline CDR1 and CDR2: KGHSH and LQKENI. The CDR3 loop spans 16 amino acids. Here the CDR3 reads CASSPSPGTQAYEQYF. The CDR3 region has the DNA TGTGCCAGCTCACCCTCCCCCGGGACACAAGCCTACGAGCAGTACTTC. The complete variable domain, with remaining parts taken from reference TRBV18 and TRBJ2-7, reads NAGVMQNPRHLVRRRGQEARLRCSPMKGHSHVYWYRQLPEEGLKFMVYLQKENIIDESGMPKERFSAEFPKEGPSILRIQQVVRGDSAAYFCASSPSPGTQAYEQYFGPGTRLTVT.

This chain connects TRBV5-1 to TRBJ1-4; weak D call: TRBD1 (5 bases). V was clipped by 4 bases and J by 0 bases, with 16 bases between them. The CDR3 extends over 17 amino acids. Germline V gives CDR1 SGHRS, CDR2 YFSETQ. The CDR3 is CASSPGMTATTNEKLFF. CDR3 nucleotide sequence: TGCGCCAGCAGCCCCGGTATGACAGCCACAACTAATGAAAAACTGTTTTTT.

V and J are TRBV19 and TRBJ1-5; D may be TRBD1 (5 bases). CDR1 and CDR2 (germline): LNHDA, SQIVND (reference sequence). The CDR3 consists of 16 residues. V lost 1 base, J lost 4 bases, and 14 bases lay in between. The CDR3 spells CASSIGTRDHNQPQHF. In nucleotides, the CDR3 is TGTGCCAGTAGTATAGGGACAAGGGATCATAATCAGCCCCAGCATTTT.

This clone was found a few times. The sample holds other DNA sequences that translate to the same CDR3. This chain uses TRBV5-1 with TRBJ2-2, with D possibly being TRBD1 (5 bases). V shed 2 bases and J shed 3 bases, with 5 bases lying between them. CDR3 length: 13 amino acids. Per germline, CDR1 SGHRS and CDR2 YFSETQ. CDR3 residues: CASSLGDTGELFF. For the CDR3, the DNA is TGCGCCAGCAGCTTAGGGGACACCGGGGAGCTGTTTTTT.

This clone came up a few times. CDR3 protein: CASSLFSGANVLTF. The DNA for the CDR3 is TGTGCCAGCAGTTTATTCTCTGGGGCCAACGTCCTGACTTTC. The J gene is TRBJ2-6, the V gene TRBV28; no definite D call. The V gene's germline CDR1 is MDHEN and CDR2 SYDVKM. Trimming stripped 1 base from V and 0 bases from J, with 1 base between. The CDR3 extends over 14 amino acids. Based on the CDR3 plus reference TRBV28 and TRBJ2-6, the full variable domain is DVKVTQSSRYLVKRTGEKVFLECVQDMDHENMFWYRQDPGLGLRLIYFSYDVKMKEKGDIPEGYSVSREKKERFSLILESASTNQTSMYLCASSLFSGANVLTFGAGSRLTVL.

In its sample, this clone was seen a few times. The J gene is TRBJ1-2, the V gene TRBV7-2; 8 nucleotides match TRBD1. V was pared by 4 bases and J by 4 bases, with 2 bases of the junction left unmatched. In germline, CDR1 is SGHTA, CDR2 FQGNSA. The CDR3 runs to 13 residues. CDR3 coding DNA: TGTGCCAGCAGCTCGACAGGGGCCTATGGCTACACCTTC. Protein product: CASSSTGAYGYTF.